This entry features one T cell receptor (beta chain) sequence. Antigen unknown. The sample is drawn from a study of shared clonotypes between healthy human individuals. General study points: Generation probabilities of non-shared clonotypes were lower (relative to those shared by all four donors).

The CDR3 has 13 residues. Deletions cut 3 bases from V and 3 bases from J, with 7 bases between. Germline V CDR1 and CDR2: LNHNV, YYDKDF (reference sequence). CD45RO-negative, CCR7-selected cells formed the naive CD8 fraction, which excluded terminally differentiated effector memory CD45RA+ cells. Healthy HIV-negative adults with no recent acute infections or vaccinations were recruited as donors. Splitting of each subset's genomic DNA was done evenly across several immunoSEQ plates. Per the original data handling: Because ImmunoSEQ provided only junction sequences with no quality scores, the filtering differed. The repertoire was sequenced with immunoSEQ multiplex PCR; TCRdb's copy has only in-frame clones and lacks some. The V and J calls and clone size come from that table; D and trimming were worked out from the DNA. The sample records more than 2 million clones, just under 95% being singletons.

The sample comprised naive CD8+ T cells sorted from blood. This TCR was recovered from a man younger than 30 in good health. The J gene is TRBJ2-3, the V gene TRBV15; D is unclear. CDR3 nucleotide sequence: TGTGCCACCAGCAGCCTACTAACAGATACGCAGTATTTT. Translated, it gives CATSSLLTDTQYF.